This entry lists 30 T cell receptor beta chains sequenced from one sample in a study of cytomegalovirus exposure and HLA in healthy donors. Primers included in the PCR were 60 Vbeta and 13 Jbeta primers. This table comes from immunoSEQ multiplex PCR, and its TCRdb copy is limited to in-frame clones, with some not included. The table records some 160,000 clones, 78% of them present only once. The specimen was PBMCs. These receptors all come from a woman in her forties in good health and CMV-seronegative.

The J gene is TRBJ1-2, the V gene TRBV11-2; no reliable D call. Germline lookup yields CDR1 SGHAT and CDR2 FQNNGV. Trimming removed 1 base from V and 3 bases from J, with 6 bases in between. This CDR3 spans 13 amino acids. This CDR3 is CASSLGVYYGYTF. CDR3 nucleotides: TGTGCCAGCAGCTTAGGAGTCTACTATGGCTACACCTTC. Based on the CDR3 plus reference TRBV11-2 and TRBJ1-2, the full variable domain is EAGVAQSPRYKIIEKRQSVAFWCNPISGHATLYWYQQILGQGPKLLIQFQNNGVVDDSQLPKDRFSAERLKGVDSTLKIQPAKLEDSAVYLCASSLGVYYGYTFGSGTRLTVV.

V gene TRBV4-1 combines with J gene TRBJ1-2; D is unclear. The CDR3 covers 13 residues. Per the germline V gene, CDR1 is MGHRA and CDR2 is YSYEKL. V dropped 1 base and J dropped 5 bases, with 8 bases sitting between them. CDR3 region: CASSQADRYGYTF. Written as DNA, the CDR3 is TGCGCCAGCAGCCAAGCTGATAGATATGGCTACACCTTC.

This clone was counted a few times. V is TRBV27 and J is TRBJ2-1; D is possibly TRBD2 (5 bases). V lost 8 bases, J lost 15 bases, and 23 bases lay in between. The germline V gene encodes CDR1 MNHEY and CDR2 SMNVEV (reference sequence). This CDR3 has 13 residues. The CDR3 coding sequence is TGTGCCAGCTCCATCACTACCTCCTCTGCGGGGTTCTTC. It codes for CASSITTSSAGFF.

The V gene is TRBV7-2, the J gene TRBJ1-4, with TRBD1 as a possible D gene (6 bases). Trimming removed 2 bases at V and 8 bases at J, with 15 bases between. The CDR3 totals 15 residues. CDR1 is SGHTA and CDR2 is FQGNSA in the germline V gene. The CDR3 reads CASSLLGRGYEKLFF. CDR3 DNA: TGTGCCAGCAGCTTACTTGGCAGGGGTTACGAAAAACTGTTTTTT.

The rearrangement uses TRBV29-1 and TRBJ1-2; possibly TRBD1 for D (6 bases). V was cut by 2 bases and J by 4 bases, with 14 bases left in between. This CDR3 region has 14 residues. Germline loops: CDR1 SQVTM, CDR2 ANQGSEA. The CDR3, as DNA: TGCAGCGTTGAACAGGGGAGGGATCTCTATGGCTACACCTTC. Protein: CSVEQGRDLYGYTF.

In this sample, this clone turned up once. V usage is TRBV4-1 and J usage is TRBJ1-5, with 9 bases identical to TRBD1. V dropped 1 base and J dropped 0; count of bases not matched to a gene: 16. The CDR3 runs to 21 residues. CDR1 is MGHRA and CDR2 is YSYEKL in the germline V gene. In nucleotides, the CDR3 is TGCGCCAGCAGCCAAGGAAGGAACCGGGACAGGGTTGACTATAGCAATCAGCCCCAGCATTTT. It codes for CASSQGRNRDRVDYSNQPQHF.

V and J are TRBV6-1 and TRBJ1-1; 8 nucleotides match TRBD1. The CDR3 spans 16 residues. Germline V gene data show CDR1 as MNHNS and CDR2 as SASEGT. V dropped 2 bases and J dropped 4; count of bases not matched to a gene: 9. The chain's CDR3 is CASSETPDRVGTEAFF. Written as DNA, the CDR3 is TGTGCCAGCAGTGAAACTCCGGACAGGGTGGGCACTGAAGCTTTCTTT.

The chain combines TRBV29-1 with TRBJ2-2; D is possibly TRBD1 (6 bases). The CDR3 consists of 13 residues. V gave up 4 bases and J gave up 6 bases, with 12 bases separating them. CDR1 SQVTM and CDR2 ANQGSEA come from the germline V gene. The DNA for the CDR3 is TGCAGCGTTGTACAGGGACGCGCCGGGGAGCTGTTTTTT. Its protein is CSVVQGRAGELFF.

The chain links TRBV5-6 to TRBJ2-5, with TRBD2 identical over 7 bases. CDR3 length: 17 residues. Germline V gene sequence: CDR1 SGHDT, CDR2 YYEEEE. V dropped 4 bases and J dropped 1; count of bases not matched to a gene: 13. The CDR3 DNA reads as TGTGCCAGCAGCGCACTTCGGGGGGTATACCTCCAAGAGACCCAGTACTTC. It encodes CASSALRGVYLQETQYF.

CDR3 bases: TGTGCCAGCAGCCCTCGGGACAGCTACAATGAGCAGTTCTTC. Protein sequence: CASSPRDSYNEQFF. This rearrangement joins TRBV6-5 to TRBJ2-1; 7 nucleotides line up with TRBD1. Per germline, CDR1 MNHEY and CDR2 SVGAGI. The J segment lost 3 bases and the V segment lost 6 bases, leaving 5 bases of the junction unmatched. The length of the CDR3 is 14 residues.

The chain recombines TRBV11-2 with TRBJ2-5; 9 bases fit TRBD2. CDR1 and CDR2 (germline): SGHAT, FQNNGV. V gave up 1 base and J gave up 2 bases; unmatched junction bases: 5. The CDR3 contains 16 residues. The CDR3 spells CASSLGGLAGQETQYF. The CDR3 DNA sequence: TGTGCCAGCAGCTTAGGTGGTCTAGCGGGGCAAGAGACCCAGTACTTC.

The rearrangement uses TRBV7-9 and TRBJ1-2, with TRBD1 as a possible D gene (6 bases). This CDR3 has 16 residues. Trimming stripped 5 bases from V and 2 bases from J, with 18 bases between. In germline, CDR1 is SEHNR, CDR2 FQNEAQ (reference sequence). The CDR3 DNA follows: TGTGCCAGCAGCGCCCGGGGGGCAGAAAAGAACTATGGCTACACCTTC. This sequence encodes CASSARGAEKNYGYTF. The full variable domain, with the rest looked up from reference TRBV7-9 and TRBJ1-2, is DTGVSQNPRHKITKRGQNVTFRCDPISEHNRLYWYRQTLGQGPEFLTYFQNEAQLEKSRLLSDRFSAERPKGSFSTLEIQRTEQGDSAMYLCASSARGAEKNYGYTFGSGTRLTVV.

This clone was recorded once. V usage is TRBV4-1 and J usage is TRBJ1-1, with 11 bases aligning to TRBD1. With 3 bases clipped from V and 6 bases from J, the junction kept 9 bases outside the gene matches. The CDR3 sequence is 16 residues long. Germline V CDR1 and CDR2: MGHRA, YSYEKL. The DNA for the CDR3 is TGCGCCAGCAGCCAGGGGACAGGGGGGAGGAGGGCTGAAGCTTTCTTT. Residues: CASSQGTGGRRAEAFF.

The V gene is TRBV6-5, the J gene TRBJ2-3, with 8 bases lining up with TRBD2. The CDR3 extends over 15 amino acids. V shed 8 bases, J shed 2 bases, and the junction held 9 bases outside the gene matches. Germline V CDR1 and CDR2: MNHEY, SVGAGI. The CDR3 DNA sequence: TGTGCCAGCTGGGGAGCGGGAGCTTACACAGATACGCAGTATTTT. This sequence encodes CASWGAGAYTDTQYF.

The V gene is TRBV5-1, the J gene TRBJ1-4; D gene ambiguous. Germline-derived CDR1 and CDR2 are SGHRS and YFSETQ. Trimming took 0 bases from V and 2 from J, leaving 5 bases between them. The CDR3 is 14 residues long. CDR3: CASSLGGTNEKLFF. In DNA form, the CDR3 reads TGCGCCAGCAGCTTGGGTGGCACTAATGAAAAACTGTTTTTT. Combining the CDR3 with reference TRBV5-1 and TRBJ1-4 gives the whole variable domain KAGVTQTPRYLIKTRGQQVTLSCSPISGHRSVSWYQQTPGQGLQFLFEYFSETQRNKGNFPGRFSGRQFSNSRSEMNVSTLELGDSALYLCASSLGGTNEKLFFGSGTQLSVL.

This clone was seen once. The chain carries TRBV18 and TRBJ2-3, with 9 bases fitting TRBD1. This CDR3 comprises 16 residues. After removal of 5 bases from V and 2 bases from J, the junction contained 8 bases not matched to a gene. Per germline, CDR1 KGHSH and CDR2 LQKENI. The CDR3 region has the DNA TGTGCCAGCTCAAAACAGGGGGCGCGGTCCACAGATACGCAGTATTTT. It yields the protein CASSKQGARSTDTQYF.

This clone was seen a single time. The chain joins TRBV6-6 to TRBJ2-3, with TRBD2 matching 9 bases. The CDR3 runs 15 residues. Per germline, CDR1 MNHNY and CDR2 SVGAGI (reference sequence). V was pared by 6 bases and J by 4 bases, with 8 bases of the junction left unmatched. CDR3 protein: CASRKAGTSPDTQYF. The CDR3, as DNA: TGTGCCAGCAGGAAAGCCGGGACTAGCCCAGATACGCAGTATTTT.

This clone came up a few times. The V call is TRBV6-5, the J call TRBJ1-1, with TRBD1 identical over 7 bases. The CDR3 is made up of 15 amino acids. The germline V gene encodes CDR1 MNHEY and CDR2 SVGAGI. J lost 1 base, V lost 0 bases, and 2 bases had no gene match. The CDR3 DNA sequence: TGTGCCAGCAGTTACTCGGGACAGAGGAACACTGAAGCTTTCTTT. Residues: CASSYSGQRNTEAFF.

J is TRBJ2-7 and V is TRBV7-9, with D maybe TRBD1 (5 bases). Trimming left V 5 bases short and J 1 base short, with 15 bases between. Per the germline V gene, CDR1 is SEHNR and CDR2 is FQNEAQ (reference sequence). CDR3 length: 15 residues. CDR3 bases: TGTGCCAGCAGCCCGGAAGACAGCCTTTCCTACGAGCAGTACTTC. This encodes CASSPEDSLSYEQYF.

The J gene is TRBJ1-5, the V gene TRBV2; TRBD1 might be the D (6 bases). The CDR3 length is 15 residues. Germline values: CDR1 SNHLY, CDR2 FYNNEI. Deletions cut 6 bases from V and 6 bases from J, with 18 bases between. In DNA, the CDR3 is TGTGCCAGCAGATCCGAACAGGGCCCCTTTCAGCCCCAGCATTTT. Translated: CASRSEQGPFQPQHF.

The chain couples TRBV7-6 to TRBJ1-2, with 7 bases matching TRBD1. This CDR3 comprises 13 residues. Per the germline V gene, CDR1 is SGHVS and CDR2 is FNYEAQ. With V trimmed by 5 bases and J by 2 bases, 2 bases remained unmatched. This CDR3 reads CASSPGQNYGYTF. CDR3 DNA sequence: TGTGCCAGCAGCCCGGGACAGAACTATGGCTACACCTTC.

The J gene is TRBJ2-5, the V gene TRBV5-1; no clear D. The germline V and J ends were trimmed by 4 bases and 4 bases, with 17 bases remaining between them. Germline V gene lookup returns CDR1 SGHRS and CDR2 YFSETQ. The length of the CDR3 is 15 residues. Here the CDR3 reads CASSGSAGSGETQYF. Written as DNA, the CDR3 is TGCGCCAGCAGCGGCTCTGCCGGATCAGGAGAGACCCAGTACTTC. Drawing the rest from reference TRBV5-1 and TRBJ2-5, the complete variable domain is KAGVTQTPRYLIKTRGQQVTLSCSPISGHRSVSWYQQTPGQGLQFLFEYFSETQRNKGNFPGRFSGRQFSNSRSEMNVSTLELGDSALYLCASSGSAGSGETQYFGPGTRLLVL.

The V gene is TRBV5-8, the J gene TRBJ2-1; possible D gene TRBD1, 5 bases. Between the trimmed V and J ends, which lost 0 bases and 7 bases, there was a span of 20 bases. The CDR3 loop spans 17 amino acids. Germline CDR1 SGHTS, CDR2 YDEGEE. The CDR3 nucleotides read TGTGCCAGCAGCTTGGTGGGGCTTTTAACAGGTGATAATGAGCAGTTCTTC. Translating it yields CASSLVGLLTGDNEQFF.

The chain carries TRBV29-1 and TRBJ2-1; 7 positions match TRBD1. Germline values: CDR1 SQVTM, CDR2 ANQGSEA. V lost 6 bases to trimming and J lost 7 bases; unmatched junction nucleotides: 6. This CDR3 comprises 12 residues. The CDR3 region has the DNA TGCAGCGTCGTAAGGGGGCAAAATGAGCAGTTCTTC. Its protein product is CSVVRGQNEQFF.

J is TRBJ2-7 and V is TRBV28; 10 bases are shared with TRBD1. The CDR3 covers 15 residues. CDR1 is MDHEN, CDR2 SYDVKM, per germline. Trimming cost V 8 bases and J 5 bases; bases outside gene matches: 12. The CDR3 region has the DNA TGTGCCAGCCTCTCCGGGACAGGGGTTGGCCACGAGCAGTACTTC. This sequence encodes CASLSGTGVGHEQYF. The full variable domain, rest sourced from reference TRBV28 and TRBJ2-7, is DVKVTQSSRYLVKRTGEKVFLECVQDMDHENMFWYRQDPGLGLRLIYFSYDVKMKEKGDIPEGYSVSREKKERFSLILESASTNQTSMYLCASLSGTGVGHEQYFGPGTRLTVT.

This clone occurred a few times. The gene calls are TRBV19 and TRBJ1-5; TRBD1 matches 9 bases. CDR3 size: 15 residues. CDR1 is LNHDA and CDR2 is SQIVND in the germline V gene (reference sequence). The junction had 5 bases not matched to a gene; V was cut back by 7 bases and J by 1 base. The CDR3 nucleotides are TGTGCCAGTACCAGGACAGGGGAAAGCAATCAGCCCCAGCATTTT. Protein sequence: CASTRTGESNQPQHF.

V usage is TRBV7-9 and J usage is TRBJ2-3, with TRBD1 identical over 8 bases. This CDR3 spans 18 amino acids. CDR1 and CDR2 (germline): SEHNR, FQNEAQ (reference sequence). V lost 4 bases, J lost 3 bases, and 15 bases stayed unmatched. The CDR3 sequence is CASSWRDRRALETDTQYF. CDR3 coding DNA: TGTGCCAGCAGCTGGAGGGACAGGCGTGCCCTCGAGACAGATACGCAGTATTTT.

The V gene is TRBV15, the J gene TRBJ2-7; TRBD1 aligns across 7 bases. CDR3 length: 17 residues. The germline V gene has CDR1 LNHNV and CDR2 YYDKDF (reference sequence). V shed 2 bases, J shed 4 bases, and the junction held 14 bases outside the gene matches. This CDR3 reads CATSRQFTGTDLYEQYF. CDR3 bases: TGTGCCACCAGCAGACAATTTACCGGGACAGATCTTTACGAGCAGTACTTC.

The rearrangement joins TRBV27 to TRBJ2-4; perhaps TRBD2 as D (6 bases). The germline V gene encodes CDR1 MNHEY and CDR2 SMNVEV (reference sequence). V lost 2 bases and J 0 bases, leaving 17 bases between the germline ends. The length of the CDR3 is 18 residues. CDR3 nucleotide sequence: TGTGCCAGCAGTTTAAGCCCTGCCCAGGGACTAGCCAAAAACATTCAGTACTTC. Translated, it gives CASSLSPAQGLAKNIQYF.

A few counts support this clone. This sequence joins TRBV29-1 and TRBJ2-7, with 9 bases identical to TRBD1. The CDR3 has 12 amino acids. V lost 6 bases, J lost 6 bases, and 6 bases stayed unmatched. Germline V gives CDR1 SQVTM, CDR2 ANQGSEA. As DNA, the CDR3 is TGCAGCGTGGGACAGGGAGGAGGCGAGCAGTACTTC. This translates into CSVGQGGGEQYF.